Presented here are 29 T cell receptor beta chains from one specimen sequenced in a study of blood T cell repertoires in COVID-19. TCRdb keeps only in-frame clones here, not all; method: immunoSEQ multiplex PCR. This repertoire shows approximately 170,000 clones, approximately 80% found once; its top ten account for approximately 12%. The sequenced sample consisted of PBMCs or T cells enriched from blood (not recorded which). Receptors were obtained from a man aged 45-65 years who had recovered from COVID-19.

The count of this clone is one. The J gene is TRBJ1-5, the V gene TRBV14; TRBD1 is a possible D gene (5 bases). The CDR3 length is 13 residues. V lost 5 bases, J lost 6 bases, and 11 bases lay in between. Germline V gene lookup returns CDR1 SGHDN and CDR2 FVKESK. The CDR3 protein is CASSIAQGQPQHF. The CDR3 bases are TGTGCCAGCAGCATTGCTCAGGGTCAGCCCCAGCATTTT.

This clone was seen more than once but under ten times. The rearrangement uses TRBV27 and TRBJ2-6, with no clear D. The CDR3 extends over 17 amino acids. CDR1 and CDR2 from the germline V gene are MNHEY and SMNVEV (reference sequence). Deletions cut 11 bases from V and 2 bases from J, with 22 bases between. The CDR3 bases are TGTGCCGCAGCGAAGCTAGTCAGAACCCCTGGGGCCAACGTCCTGACTTTC. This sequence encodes CAAAKLVRTPGANVLTF.

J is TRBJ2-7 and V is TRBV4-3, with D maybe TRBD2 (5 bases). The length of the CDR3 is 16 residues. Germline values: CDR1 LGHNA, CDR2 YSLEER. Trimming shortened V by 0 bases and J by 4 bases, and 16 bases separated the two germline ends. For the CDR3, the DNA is TGCGCCAGCAGCCAAGATGCGGCCCCAAGAGGGTACGAGCAGTACTTC. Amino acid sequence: CASSQDAAPRGYEQYF.

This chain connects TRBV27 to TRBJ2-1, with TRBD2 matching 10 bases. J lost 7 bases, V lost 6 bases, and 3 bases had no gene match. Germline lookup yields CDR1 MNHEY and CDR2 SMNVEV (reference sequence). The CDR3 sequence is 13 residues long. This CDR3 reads CASRNSGGNEQFF. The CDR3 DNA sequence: TGTGCCAGCAGGAATAGCGGGGGGAATGAGCAGTTCTTC.

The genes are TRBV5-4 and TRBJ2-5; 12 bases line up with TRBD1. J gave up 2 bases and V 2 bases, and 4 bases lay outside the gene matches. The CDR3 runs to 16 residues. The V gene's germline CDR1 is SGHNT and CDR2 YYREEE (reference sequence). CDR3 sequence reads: CASSFGTGGNQETQYF. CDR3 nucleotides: TGTGCCAGCAGCTTTGGGACAGGGGGCAATCAAGAGACCCAGTACTTC.

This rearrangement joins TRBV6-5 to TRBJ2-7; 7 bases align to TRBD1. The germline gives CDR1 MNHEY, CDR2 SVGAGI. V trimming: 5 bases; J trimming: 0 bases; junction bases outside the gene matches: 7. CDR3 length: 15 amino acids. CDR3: CASSPRGTVSYEQYF. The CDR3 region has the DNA TGTGCCAGCAGTCCACGAGGGACAGTCTCCTACGAGCAGTACTTC.

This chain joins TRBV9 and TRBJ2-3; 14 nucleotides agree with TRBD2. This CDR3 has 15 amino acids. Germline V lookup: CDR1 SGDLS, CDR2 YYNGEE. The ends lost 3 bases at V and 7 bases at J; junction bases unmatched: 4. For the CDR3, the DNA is TGTGCCAGCAGCGGACTAGCGGGGGGGCCAAATACGCAGTATTTT. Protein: CASSGLAGGPNTQYF.

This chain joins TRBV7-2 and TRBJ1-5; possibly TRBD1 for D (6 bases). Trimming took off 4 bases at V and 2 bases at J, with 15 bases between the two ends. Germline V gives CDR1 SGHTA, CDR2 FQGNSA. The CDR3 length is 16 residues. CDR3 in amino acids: CASSSTGTSGNQPQHF. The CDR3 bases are TGTGCCAGCAGCTCTACCGGGACATCCGGCAATCAGCCCCAGCATTTT.

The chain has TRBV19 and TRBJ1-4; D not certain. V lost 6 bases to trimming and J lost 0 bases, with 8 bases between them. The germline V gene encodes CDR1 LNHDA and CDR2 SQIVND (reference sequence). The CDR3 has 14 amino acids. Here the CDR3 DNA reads TGTGCCAGTAGGAGACAAGCAACTAATGAAAAACTGTTTTTT. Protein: CASRRQATNEKLFF. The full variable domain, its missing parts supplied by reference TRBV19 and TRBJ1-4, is DGGITQSPKYLFRKEGQNVTLSCEQNLNHDAMYWYRQDPGQGLRLIYYSQIVNDFQKGDIAEGYSVSREKKESFPLTVTSAQKNPTAFYLCASRRQATNEKLFFGSGTQLSVL.

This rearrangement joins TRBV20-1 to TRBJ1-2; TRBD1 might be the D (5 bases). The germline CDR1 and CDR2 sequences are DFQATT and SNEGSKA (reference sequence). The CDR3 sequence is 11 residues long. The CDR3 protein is CRAGTGYGYTF. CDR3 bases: TGCAGAGCCGGGACTGGTTATGGCTACACCTTC.

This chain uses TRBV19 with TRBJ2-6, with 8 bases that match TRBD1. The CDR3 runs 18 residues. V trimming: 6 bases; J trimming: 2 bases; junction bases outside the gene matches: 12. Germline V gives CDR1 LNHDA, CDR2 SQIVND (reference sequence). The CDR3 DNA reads TGTGCCAGTAGCCCAGAGAGGACAGGGAGGCCTGGGGCCAACGTCCTGACTTTC. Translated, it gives CASSPERTGRPGANVLTF.

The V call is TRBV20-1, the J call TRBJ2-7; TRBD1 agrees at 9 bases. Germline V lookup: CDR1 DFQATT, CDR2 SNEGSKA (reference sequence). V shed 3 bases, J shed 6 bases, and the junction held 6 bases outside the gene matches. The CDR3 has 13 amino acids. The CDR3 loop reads CSASRTGELEQYF. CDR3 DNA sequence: TGCAGTGCTAGTAGGACAGGGGAACTCGAGCAGTACTTC.

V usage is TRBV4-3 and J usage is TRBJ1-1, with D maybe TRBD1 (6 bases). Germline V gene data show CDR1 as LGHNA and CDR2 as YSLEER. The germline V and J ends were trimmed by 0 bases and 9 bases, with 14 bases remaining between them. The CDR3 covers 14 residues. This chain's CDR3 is CASSQETGQKKAFF. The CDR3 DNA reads TGCGCCAGCAGCCAAGAAACGGGACAAAAGAAAGCTTTCTTT.

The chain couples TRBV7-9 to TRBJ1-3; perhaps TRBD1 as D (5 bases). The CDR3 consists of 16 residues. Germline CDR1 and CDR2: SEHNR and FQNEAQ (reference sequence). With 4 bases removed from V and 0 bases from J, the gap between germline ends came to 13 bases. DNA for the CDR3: TGTGCCAGCAGCTCGAGACAGCTCCTCTCTGGAAACACCATATATTTT. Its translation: CASSSRQLLSGNTIYF. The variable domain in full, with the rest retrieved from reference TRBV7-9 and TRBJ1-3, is DTGVSQNPRHKITKRGQNVTFRCDPISEHNRLYWYRQTLGQGPEFLTYFQNEAQLEKSRLLSDRFSAERPKGSFSTLEIQRTEQGDSAMYLCASSSRQLLSGNTIYFGEGSWLTVV.

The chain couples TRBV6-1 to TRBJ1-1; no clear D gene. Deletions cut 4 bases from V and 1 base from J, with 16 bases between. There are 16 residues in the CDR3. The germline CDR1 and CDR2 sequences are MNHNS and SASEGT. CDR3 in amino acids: CASSGGGGTQNTEAFF. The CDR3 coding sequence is TGTGCCAGCAGTGGGGGAGGTGGCACTCAGAACACTGAAGCTTTCTTT.

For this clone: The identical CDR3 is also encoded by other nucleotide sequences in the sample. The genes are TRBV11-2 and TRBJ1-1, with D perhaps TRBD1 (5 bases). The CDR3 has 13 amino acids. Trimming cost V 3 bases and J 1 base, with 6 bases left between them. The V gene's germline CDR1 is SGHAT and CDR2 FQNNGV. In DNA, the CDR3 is TGTGCCAGCAGCTTTGGACAGAACACTGAAGCTTTCTTT. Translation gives CASSFGQNTEAFF.

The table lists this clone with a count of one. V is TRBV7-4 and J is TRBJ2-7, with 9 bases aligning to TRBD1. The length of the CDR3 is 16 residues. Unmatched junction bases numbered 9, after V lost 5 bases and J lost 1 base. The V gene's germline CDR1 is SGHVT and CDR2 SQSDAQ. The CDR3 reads CASSPRPGQGSYEQYF. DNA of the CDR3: TGTGCCAGCAGCCCCCGTCCGGGACAGGGTTCCTACGAGCAGTACTTC.

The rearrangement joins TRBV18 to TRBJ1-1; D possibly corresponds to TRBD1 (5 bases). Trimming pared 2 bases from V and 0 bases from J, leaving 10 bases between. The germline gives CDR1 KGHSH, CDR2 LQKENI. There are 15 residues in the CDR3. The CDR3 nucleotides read TGTGCCAGCTCACCAAGGAGGGACCTGAACACTGAAGCTTTCTTT. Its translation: CASSPRRDLNTEAFF.

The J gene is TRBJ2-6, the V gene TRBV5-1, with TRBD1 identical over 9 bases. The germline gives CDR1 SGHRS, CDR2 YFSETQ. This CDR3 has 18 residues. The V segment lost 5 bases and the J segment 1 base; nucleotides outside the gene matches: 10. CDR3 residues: CASSTMGQGTSGANVLTF. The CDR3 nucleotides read TGCGCCAGCAGTACAATGGGACAGGGAACATCTGGGGCCAACGTCCTGACTTTC.

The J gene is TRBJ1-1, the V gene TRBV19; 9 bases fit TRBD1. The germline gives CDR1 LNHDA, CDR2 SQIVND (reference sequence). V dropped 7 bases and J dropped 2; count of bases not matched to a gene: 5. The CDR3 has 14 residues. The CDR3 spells CASKGTGYNTEAFF. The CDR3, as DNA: TGTGCCAGTAAGGGGACAGGGTATAACACTGAAGCTTTCTTT.

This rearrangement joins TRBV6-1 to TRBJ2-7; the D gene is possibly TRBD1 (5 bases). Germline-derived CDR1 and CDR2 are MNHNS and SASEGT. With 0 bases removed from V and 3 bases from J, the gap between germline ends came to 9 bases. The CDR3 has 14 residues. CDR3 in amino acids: CASSEAWGYYEQYF. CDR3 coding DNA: TGTGCCAGCAGTGAAGCCTGGGGCTACTACGAGCAGTACTTC.

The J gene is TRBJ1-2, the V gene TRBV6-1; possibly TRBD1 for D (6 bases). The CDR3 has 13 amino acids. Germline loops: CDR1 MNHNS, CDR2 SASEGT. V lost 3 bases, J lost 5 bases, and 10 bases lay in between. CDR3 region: CASSEGARYGYTF. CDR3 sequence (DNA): TGTGCCAGCAGTGAGGGGGCAAGGTATGGCTACACCTTC.

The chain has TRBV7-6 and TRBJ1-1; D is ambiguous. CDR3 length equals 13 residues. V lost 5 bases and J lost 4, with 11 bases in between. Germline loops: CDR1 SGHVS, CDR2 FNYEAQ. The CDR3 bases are TGTGCCAGCAGCAAACCGGGTCCCACTGAAGCTTTCTTT. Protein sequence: CASSKPGPTEAFF.

CDR3 region: CASSDWVGAEYEQYF. In DNA form, the CDR3 reads TGTGCCAGCAGCGATTGGGTAGGGGCCGAATACGAGCAGTACTTC. The J gene is TRBJ2-7, the V gene TRBV2; TRBD1 is a possible D gene (5 bases). CDR1 and CDR2 from the germline V gene are SNHLY and FYNNEI. The CDR3 loop spans 15 amino acids. The ends were cut back, 6 bases at V and 4 bases at J, with 19 bases in the middle. Filled out from reference TRBV2 and TRBJ2-7, the complete variable domain reads EPEVTQTPSHQVTQMGQEVILRCVPISNHLYFYWYRQILGQKVEFLVSFYNNEISEKSEIFDDQFSVERPDGSNFTLKIRSTKLEDSAMYFCASSDWVGAEYEQYFGPGTRLTVT.

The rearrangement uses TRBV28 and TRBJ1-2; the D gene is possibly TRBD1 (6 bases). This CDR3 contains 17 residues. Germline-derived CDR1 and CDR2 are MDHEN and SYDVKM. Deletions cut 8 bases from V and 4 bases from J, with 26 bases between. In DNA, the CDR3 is TGTGCCAGCTTTATGTCACCGGACAGCCAAAGCCTCTATGGCTACACCTTC. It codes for CASFMSPDSQSLYGYTF.

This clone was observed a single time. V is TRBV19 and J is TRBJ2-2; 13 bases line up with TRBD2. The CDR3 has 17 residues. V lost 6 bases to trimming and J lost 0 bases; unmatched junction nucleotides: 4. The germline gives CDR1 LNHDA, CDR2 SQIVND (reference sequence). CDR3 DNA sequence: TGTGCCAGTAGCCGACTAGCGGGGGGCTCGAACACCGGGGAGCTGTTTTTT. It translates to CASSRLAGGSNTGELFF. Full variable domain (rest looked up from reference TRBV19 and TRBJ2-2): DGGITQSPKYLFRKEGQNVTLSCEQNLNHDAMYWYRQDPGQGLRLIYYSQIVNDFQKGDIAEGYSVSREKKESFPLTVTSAQKNPTAFYLCASSRLAGGSNTGELFFGEGSRLTVL.

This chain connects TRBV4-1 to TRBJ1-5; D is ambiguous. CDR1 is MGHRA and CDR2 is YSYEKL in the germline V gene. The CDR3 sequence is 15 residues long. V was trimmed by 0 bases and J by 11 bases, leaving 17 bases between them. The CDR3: CASSQDPSQGRAQHF. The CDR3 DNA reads TGCGCCAGCAGCCAAGATCCAAGCCAAGGGAGAGCCCAGCATTTT.

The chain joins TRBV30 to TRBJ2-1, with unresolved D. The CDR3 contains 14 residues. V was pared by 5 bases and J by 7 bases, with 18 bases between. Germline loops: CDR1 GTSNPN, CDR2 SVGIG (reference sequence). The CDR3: CAWARTAFGNEQFF. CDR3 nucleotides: TGTGCCTGGGCCCGTACCGCCTTCGGGAATGAGCAGTTCTTC.

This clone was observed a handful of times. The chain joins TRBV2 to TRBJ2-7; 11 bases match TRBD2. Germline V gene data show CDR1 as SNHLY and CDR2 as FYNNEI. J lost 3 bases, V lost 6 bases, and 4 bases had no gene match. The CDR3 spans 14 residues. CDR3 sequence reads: CASSLAGGNYEQYF. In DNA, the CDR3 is TGTGCCAGCAGCCTAGCGGGGGGCAACTACGAGCAGTACTTC.